The 24 T cell receptor beta chains listed next were all sequenced from one sample in a study of cytomegalovirus exposure and HLA in healthy donors. Amplification used 60 Vbeta primers and 13 Jbeta primers. The assay was immunoSEQ multiplex PCR, and TCRdb's table has in-frame clones only and misses some. The data show 100,000 to 150,000 clones, around 81% seen once. The sample was PBMCs. The receptors stem from a woman aged 40 to 55 in good health and CMV-seronegative.

V and J are TRBV7-2 and TRBJ1-1; D is unclear. V gave up 7 bases and J gave up 4 bases, with 19 bases separating them. CDR3 length equals 15 residues. Germline CDR1 is SGHTA and CDR2 is FQGNSA. The CDR3 reads CASNPDGVQFTEAFF. In DNA form, the CDR3 reads TGTGCCAGCAACCCTGACGGGGTTCAATTCACTGAAGCTTTCTTT. Looking up the rest from reference TRBV7-2 and TRBJ1-1 gives the full variable domain: GAGVSQSPSNKVTEKGKDVELRCDPISGHTALYWYRQSLGQGLEFLIYFQGNSAPDKSGLPSDRFSAERTGGSVSTLTIQRTQQEDSAVYLCASNPDGVQFTEAFFGQGTRLTVV.

This CDR3 reads CASSFEGNTIYF. As DNA, the CDR3 is TGTGCCAGCAGCTTTGAGGGAAACACCATATATTTT. The J gene is TRBJ1-3, the V gene TRBV7-2; D unclear. V lost 3 bases to trimming and J lost 4 bases, with 4 bases between them. The CDR3 is made up of 12 amino acids. Germline loops: CDR1 SGHTA, CDR2 FQGNSA.

The rearrangement links TRBV20-1 to TRBJ2-1; TRBD2 agrees at 7 bases. There are 11 residues in the CDR3. With V trimmed by 5 bases and J by 9 bases, 4 bases remained unmatched. CDR1 is DFQATT and CDR2 is SNEGSKA in the germline V gene (reference sequence). This chain's CDR3 is CSAWTSLEQFF. CDR3 in DNA: TGCAGTGCTTGGACTAGTCTTGAGCAGTTCTTC.

V and J are TRBV5-8 and TRBJ2-7; D is perhaps TRBD1 (6 bases). V was shortened by 1 base and J by 1 base, with 6 bases between the two germline ends. CDR3 size: 13 residues. Per the germline V gene, CDR1 is SGHTS and CDR2 is YDEGEE. DNA of the CDR3: TGTGCCAGCAGCTTGCAGGGGTCCTACGAGCAGTACTTC. It translates to CASSLQGSYEQYF.

Turning to this clone: One end of the junction does not line up with germline, which may come from a read error. This chain uses TRBV11-2 with TRBJ1-2; D possibly corresponds to TRBD1 (5 bases). The germline CDR1 and CDR2 sequences are SGHAT and FQNNGV. This CDR3 spans 14 amino acids. CDR3 in DNA: TGTGCCAGCAGTTTAGGCAGGGTTGGCTATGGCTACACCTTC. Encoded protein: CASSLGRVGYGYTF.

The chain recombines TRBV6-5 with TRBJ1-1; TRBD1 aligns across 9 bases. V gave up 3 bases and J gave up 2 bases; unmatched junction bases: 7. Germline V gives CDR1 MNHEY, CDR2 SVGAGI. The CDR3 totals 16 residues. The CDR3 DNA reads TGTGCCAGCAGTTATCGGCAGGGACAGGGTAACACTGAAGCTTTCTTT. Its translation: CASSYRQGQGNTEAFF.

J is TRBJ1-1 and V is TRBV11-3; D ambiguous. The CDR3 has 13 amino acids. The ends were cut back, 4 bases at V and 1 base at J, with 7 bases in the middle. CDR1 and CDR2 (germline): SGHNT, YENEEA. The CDR3 loop reads CASSSTENTEAFF. The CDR3 DNA follows: TGTGCCAGCAGCTCAACAGAGAACACTGAAGCTTTCTTT.

This chain uses TRBV4-3 with TRBJ2-3; 8 bases line up with TRBD2. CDR1 is LGHNA and CDR2 is YSLEER in the germline V gene. This CDR3 spans 15 amino acids. The junction had 4 bases not matched to a gene; V was cut back by 2 bases and J by 3 bases. The chain's CDR3 is CASSQSGGPTDTQYF. CDR3 DNA sequence: TGCGCCAGCAGCCAATCGGGAGGGCCAACAGATACGCAGTATTTT.

The chain couples TRBV28 to TRBJ1-2, with D uncertain. The V end was cut by 4 bases, the J end by 2 bases, with 17 bases between. The CDR3 loop spans 16 amino acids. The germline gives CDR1 MDHEN, CDR2 SYDVKM. The CDR3 loop is CASSSPGRTLNYGYTF. The DNA of the CDR3 is TGTGCCAGCAGTTCGCCCGGGAGGACGCTCAACTATGGCTACACCTTC.

The gene calls are TRBV1 and TRBJ2-2; the listed D gene, TRBD2, was not tested against the DNA. TRBV1 is a listed pseudogene. The CDR3 has 14 amino acids. CDR3 bases: TGCACGCGAGGCGGGGGGGCCTGTACCGGGGAGCTGTTTTTT. Encoded protein: CTRGGGACTGELFF.

This clone was found a few times. V is TRBV19 and J is TRBJ2-7; no clear D. The CDR3 is 15 amino acids. V was trimmed by 0 bases and J by 1 base, leaving 10 bases between them. CDR1 and CDR2 from the germline V gene are LNHDA and SQIVND (reference sequence). The CDR3 DNA is TGTGCCAGTAGTATAGATGCAGGTACGTCCTACGAGCAGTACTTC. Residues: CASSIDAGTSYEQYF.

The chain couples TRBV28 to TRBJ1-2; D not certain. Germline-derived CDR1 and CDR2 are MDHEN and SYDVKM. The CDR3 runs 14 residues. V dropped 7 bases and J dropped 1 base, with 13 bases sitting between them. The DNA of the CDR3 is TGTGCCAGCACCGAGGGAGGGCGTAACTATGGCTACACCTTC. This translates into CASTEGGRNYGYTF.

The chain carries TRBV6-4 and TRBJ2-3; a possible D gene is TRBD1 (6 bases). The germline CDR1 and CDR2 sequences are MRHNA and SNTAGT. The germline V and J ends were trimmed by 6 bases and 3 bases, with 16 bases remaining between them. CDR3 length equals 15 residues. CDR3 DNA sequence: TGTGCCAGCAGAGACAGGTCCGCGGGTACAGATACGCAGTATTTT. As protein: CASRDRSAGTDTQYF.

The rearrangement joins TRBV18 to TRBJ2-3, with 13 bases matching TRBD2. The length of the CDR3 is 16 residues. Germline V gene sequence: CDR1 KGHSH, CDR2 LQKENI. V lost 3 bases to trimming and J lost 3 bases; unmatched junction nucleotides: 3. CDR3 in DNA: TGTGCCAGCTCACCGGGACTAGCGGGAACTACAGATACGCAGTATTTT. Amino acid sequence: CASSPGLAGTTDTQYF.

The chain joins TRBV9 to TRBJ1-2, with 12 positions matching TRBD1. With 3 bases clipped from V and 0 bases from J, the junction kept 6 bases outside the gene matches. The CDR3 totals 17 residues. Germline V gives CDR1 SGDLS, CDR2 YYNGEE. The CDR3 DNA sequence: TGTGCCAGCAGCGAGGGACAGGGGGCGAGATCTAACTATGGCTACACCTTC. It yields the protein CASSEGQGARSNYGYTF.

This clone has a single count. V and J are TRBV11-2 and TRBJ1-3, with D perhaps TRBD1 (5 bases). The CDR3 is 17 residues long. Trimming stripped 4 bases from V and 0 bases from J, with 16 bases between. Germline V gene data show CDR1 as SGHAT and CDR2 as FQNNGV. In DNA form, the CDR3 reads TGTGCCAGCAGCTCGGGACTTCAGGTTCGCTCTGGAAACACCATATATTTT. Translating it yields CASSSGLQVRSGNTIYF.

Here the CDR3 DNA reads TGTGCCAGCAGCTTCCGGGACAGGGTGGTCGGGGAGCTGTTTTTT. Its translation: CASSFRDRVVGELFF. This chain links TRBV7-9 with TRBJ2-2; 9 nucleotides agree with TRBD1. V was clipped by 3 bases and J by 7 bases; unmatched bases: 6. CDR1 SEHNR and CDR2 FQNEAQ come from the germline V gene (reference sequence). The CDR3 runs 15 residues.

The rearrangement links TRBV5-4 to TRBJ1-3, with TRBD1 as a possible D gene (5 bases). Germline CDR1 SGHNT, CDR2 YYREEE (reference sequence). CDR3 length equals 16 residues. Trimming shortened V by 0 bases and J by 4 bases, and 14 bases separated the two germline ends. The CDR3 loop is CASSLGGLLRGNTIYF. The CDR3 nucleotides are TGTGCCAGCAGCTTGGGGGGCTTACTGAGAGGAAACACCATATATTTT.

The J gene is TRBJ1-5, the V gene TRBV15; D ambiguous. The CDR3 sequence is 16 residues long. Germline V lookup: CDR1 LNHNV, CDR2 YYDKDF (reference sequence). V gave up 5 bases and J gave up 7 bases, with 21 bases separating them. The CDR3 protein is CATSDRGGQFIQPQHF. Written as DNA, the CDR3 is TGTGCCACCAGCGACCGAGGCGGGCAGTTCATCCAGCCCCAGCATTTT.

The chain links TRBV10-3 to TRBJ1-5; D not certain. Germline V gives CDR1 ENHRY, CDR2 SYGVKD. The CDR3 extends over 14 amino acids. The ends were cut back, 1 base at V and 0 bases at J, with 4 bases in the middle. The CDR3 loop reads CAISEYSSNQPQHF. Here the CDR3 DNA reads TGTGCCATCAGTGAGTACAGTAGCAATCAGCCCCAGCATTTT.

Points on this clone: Distinct nucleotide sequences in the sample also encode this CDR3. This chain connects TRBV5-1 to TRBJ2-2, with 9 positions matching TRBD2. This CDR3 is built from 16 residues. Germline trimming cut 4 bases from V and 2 bases from J; bases unmatched to any gene: 6. Germline V gives CDR1 SGHRS, CDR2 YFSETQ. The CDR3 spells CASSPTSGLNTGELFF. The CDR3 DNA is TGCGCCAGCAGCCCCACTAGCGGGCTCAACACCGGGGAGCTGTTTTTT.

In DNA, the CDR3 is TGTGCCAGCAGTCAACAGGGGGGCTCAAACTATGGCTACACCTTC. This gives the protein CASSQQGGSNYGYTF. J is TRBJ1-2 and V is TRBV6-5; 8 nucleotides agree with TRBD1. This CDR3 spans 15 amino acids. Germline V lookup: CDR1 MNHEY, CDR2 SVGAGI. After removal of 5 bases from V and 2 bases from J, the junction contained 7 bases not matched to a gene.

The chain recombines TRBV10-1 with TRBJ1-1; no firm D call. The CDR3 has 14 residues. Germline lookup yields CDR1 WNHNN and CDR2 SYGVQD (reference sequence). The V and J ends lost 3 bases and 0 bases respectively, with 8 bases between them. The CDR3 coding sequence is TGCGCCAGCAGTGACGGAGGCTTGAACACTGAAGCTTTCTTT. This codes for CASSDGGLNTEAFF.

This chain joins TRBV2 and TRBJ2-5; perhaps TRBD2 as D (5 bases). Germline V gene data show CDR1 as SNHLY and CDR2 as FYNNEI. CDR3 size: 14 residues. V was trimmed by 6 bases and J by 1 base, leaving 12 bases between them. CDR3 region: CASSDGESQETQYF. Here the CDR3 DNA reads TGTGCCAGCAGCGACGGGGAATCCCAAGAGACCCAGTACTTC.